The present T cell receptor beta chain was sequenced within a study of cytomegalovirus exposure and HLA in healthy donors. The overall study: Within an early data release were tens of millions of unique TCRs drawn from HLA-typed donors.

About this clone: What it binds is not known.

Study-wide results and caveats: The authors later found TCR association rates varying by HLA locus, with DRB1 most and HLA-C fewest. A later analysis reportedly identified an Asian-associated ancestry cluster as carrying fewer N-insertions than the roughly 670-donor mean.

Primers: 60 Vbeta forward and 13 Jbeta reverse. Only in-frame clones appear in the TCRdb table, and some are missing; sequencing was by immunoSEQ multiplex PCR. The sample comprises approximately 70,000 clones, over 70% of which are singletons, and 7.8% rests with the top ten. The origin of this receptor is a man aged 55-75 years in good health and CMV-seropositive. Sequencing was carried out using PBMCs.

The CDR3 nucleotides read TGTGCCAGCAGTTACTCTGCAGGGGGCGATAATTCACCCCTCCACTTT. Translation: CASSYSAGGDNSPLHF. The rearrangement uses TRBV6-5 and TRBJ1-6, with TRBD1 matching 8 bases. Germline values: CDR1 MNHEY, CDR2 SVGAGI. J lost 5 bases, V lost 0 bases, and 3 bases had no gene match. This CDR3 is 16 amino acids long.